The sample holds a few counts of the clone carrying this T cell receptor beta chain. Its antigen is unknown. The gene names here belong to mouse. The read ends 4 residues early relative to the CDR3; the germline J gene fills the gap. The data originate from a study of CD8+ T cells in alopecia areata. Study context: Transfer of skin from roughly 6-12-month-old C3H/HeJ graft donors with spontaneous alopecia was made to 7-10-week-old female C3H/HeJ mice.

On the basis of CD4, CD8alpha, NKG2D, NKG2ACE and other markers, pooled cutaneous lymph node cells were sorted. General study results and limits: Patients shared TCRs less clearly than mice did, possibly owing to HLA. For lesional scalp, especially alopecia totalis/universalis, clonality was higher than in normal scalp. When scalp samples are sequenced, resident alphabeta T cells of normal skin are also captured.

The authors extracted RNA and reverse transcribed it into cDNA as the sequencing template. Clones were read by immunoSEQ multiplex PCR, and TCRdb kept only the in-frame ones, dropping some. Altogether approximately 280,000 clones were found in the sample, and no singletons occur. CDR1 is LGHNA and CDR2 is YNLKQL in the germline V gene (reference sequence). The trim removed 1 base at V and 0 bases at J, leaving 5 bases unmatched. The CDR3 runs 17 residues. The clonotype originates from a C3H/HeJ mouse with alopecia areata. Mouse MHC haplotype: H2-k. Sample: CD4+ T cells sorted from a lymph node. V is TRBV5 and J is TRBJ2-5; 9 nucleotides agree with TRBD2. The CDR3 sequence: CASSQVNWGVNQDTQYF. CDR3 bases read: TGTGCCAGCAGCCAAGTGAACTGGGGGGTTAACCAAGAC.